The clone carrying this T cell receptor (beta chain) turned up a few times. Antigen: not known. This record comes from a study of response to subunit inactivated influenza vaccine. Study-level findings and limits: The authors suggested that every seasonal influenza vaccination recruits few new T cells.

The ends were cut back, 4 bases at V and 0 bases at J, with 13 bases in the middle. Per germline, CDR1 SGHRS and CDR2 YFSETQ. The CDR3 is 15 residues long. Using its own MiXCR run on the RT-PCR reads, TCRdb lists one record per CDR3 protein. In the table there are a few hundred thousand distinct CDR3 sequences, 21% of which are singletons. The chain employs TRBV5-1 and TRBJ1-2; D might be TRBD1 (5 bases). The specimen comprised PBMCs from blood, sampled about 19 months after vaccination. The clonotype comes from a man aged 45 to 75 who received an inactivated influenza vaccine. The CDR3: CASSPYLTANYGYTF. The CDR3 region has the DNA TGCGCCAGCAGCCCTTACCTGACAGCTAACTATGGCTACACCTTC.